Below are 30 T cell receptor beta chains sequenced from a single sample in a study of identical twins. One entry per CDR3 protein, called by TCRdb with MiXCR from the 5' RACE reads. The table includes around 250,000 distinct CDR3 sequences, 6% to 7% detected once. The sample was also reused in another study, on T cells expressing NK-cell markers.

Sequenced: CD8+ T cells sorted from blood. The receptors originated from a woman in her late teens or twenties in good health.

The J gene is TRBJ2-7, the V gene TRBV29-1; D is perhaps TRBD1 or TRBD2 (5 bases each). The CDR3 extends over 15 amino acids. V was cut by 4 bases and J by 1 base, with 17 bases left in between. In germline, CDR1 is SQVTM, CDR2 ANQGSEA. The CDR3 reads CSVALRDVGSYEQYF. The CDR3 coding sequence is TGCAGCGTTGCGCTTAGGGACGTAGGATCCTACGAGCAGTACTTC.

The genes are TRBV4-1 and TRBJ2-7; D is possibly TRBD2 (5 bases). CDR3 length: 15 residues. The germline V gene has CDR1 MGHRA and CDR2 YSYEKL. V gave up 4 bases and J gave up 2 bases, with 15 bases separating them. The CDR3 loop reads CASSLKKDGAYEQYF. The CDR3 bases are TGCGCCAGCAGCCTGAAAAAGGACGGGGCCTACGAGCAGTACTTC.

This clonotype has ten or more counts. CDR3 bases: TGTGCCAGCAGCCGCGGGAGCACAGATACGCAGTATTTT. Translation: CASSRGSTDTQYF. V usage is TRBV9 and J usage is TRBJ2-3, with a tentative D call TRBD2 (5 bases). Trimming took 4 bases from V and 0 from J, leaving 6 bases between them. CDR3 length: 13 amino acids. Germline V gene sequence: CDR1 SGDLS, CDR2 YYNGEE.

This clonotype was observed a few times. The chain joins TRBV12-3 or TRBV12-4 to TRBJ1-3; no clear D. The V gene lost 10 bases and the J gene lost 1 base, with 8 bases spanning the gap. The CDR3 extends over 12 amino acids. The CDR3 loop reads CAISRSGNTIYF. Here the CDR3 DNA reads TGTGCCATCTCACGGTCTGGAAACACCATATATTTT.

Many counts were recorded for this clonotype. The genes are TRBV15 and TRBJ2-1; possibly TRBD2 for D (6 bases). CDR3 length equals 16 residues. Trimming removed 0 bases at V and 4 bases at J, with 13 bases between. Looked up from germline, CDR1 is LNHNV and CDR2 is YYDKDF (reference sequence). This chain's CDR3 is CATSRDVASDYNEQFF. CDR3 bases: TGTGCCACCAGCAGAGATGTGGCTAGCGATTACAATGAGCAGTTCTTC.

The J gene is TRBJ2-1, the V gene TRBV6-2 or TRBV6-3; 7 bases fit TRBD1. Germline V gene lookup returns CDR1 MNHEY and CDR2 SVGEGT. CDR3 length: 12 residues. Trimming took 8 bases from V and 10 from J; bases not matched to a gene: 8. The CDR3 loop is CASRNRGGEQFF. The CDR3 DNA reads TGTGCCAGCCGCAACAGGGGCGGAGAGCAGTTCTTC.

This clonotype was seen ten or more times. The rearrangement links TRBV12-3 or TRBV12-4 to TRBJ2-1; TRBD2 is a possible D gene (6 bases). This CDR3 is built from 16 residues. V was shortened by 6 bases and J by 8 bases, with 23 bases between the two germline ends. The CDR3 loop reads CASSPSLAGTRYEQFF. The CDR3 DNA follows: TGTGCCAGCAGCCCAAGCCTTGCGGGAACTAGGTATGAGCAGTTCTTC.

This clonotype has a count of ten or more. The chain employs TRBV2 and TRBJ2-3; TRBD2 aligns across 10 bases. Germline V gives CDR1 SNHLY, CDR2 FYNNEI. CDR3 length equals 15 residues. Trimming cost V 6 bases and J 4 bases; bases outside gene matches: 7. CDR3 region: CASSTGTSVPDTQYF. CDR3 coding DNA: TGTGCCAGCAGCACCGGGACTAGCGTTCCAGATACGCAGTATTTT.

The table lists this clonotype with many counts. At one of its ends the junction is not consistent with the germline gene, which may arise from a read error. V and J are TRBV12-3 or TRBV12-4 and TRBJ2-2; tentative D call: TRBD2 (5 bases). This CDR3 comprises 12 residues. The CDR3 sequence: CASSSTSGWRLF. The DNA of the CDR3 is TGTGCCAGCAGTTCCACGTCGGGGTGGAGACTATTT.

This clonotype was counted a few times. The CDR3 DNA reads as TGCGCCAGCAGCCAGCTCAGGGGGGTTAACTATGGCTACACCTTC. Translating it yields CASSQLRGVNYGYTF. The chain combines TRBV4-3 with TRBJ1-2; 7 nucleotides align to TRBD1. This CDR3 has 15 amino acids. Germline values: CDR1 LGHNA, CDR2 YSLEER. Germline trimming cut 3 bases from V and 1 base from J; bases unmatched to any gene: 5.

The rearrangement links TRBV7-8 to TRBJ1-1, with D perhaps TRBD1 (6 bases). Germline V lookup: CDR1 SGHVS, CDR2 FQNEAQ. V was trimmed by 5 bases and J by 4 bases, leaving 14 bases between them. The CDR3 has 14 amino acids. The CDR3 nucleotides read TGTGCCAGCAGCGTGGACAGACTTGGCACTGAAGCTTTCTTT. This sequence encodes CASSVDRLGTEAFF.

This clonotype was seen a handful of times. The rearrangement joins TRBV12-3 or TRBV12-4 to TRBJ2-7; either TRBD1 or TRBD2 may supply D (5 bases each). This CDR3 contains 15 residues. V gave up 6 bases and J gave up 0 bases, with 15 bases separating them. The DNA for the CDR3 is TGTGCCAGCAGCCCGGGACCGACTTTCTCCTACGAGCAGTACTTC. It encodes CASSPGPTFSYEQYF.

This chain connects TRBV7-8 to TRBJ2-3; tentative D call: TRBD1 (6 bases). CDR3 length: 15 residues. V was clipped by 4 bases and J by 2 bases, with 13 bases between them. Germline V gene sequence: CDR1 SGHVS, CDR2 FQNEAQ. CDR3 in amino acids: CASSYSGAYTDTQYF. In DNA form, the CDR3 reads TGTGCCAGCAGCTACTCAGGGGCATACACAGATACGCAGTATTTT.

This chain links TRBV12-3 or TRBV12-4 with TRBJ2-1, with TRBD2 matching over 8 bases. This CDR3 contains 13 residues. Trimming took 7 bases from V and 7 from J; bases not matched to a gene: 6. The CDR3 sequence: CASNGLANNEQFF. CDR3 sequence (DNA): TGTGCCAGCAACGGACTAGCTAATAATGAGCAGTTCTTC.

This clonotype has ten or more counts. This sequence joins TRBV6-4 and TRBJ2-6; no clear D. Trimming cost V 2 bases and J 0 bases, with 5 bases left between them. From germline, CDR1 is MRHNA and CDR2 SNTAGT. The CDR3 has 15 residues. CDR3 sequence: CASSDRVSGANVLTF. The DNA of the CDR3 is TGTGCCAGCAGTGACAGGGTCTCTGGGGCCAACGTCCTGACTTTC.

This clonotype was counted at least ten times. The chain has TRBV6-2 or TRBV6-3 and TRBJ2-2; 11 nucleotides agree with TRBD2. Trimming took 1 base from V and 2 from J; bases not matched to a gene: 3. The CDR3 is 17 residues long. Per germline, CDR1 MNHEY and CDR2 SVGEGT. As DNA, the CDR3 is TGTGCCAGCAGTTACTGGGGACTAGCGGCCAACACCGGGGAGCTGTTTTTT. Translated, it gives CASSYWGLAANTGELFF.

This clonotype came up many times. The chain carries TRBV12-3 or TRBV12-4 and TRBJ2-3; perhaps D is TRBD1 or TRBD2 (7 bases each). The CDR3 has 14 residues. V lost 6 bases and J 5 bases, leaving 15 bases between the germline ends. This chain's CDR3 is CASSRTGGGDTQYF. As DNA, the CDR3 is TGTGCCAGCAGCCGGACAGGCGGGGGAGATACGCAGTATTTT.

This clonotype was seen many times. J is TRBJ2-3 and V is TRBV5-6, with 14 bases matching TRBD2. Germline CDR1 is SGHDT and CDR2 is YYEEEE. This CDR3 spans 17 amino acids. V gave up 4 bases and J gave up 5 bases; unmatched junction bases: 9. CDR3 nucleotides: TGTGCCAGCAGCGTGGGCTCGGGACTAGCGGGGGTAGATACGCAGTATTTT. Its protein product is CASSVGSGLAGVDTQYF.

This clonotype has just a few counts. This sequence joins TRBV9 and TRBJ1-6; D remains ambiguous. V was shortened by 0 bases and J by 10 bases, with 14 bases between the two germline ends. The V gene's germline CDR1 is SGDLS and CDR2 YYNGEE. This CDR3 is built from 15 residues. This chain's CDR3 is CASSVDETPGSPLHF. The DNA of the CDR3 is TGTGCCAGCAGCGTAGACGAGACCCCCGGGTCACCCCTCCACTTT.

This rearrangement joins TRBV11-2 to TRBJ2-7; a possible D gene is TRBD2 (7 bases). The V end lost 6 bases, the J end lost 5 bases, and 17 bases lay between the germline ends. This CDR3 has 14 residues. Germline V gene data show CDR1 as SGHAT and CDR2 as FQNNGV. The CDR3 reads CASRTTGGHHEQYF. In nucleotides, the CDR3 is TGTGCCAGCAGAACTACCGGGGGGCACCACGAGCAGTACTTC.

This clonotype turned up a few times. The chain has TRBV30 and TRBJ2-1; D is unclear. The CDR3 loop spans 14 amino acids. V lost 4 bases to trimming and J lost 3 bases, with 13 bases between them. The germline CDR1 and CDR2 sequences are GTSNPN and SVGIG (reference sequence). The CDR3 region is CAWTLERLYNEQFF. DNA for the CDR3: TGTGCCTGGACTTTGGAGCGACTCTACAATGAGCAGTTCTTC.

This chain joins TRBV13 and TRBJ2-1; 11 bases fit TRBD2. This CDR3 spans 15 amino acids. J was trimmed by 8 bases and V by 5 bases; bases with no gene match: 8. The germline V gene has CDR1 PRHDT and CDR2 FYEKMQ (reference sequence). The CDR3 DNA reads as TGTGCCAGCAGCACCGGGACTAGCGGTTTTGATGAGCAGTTCTTC. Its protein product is CASSTGTSGFDEQFF.

The CDR3 DNA follows: TGCAGTGCAAAGGACGGATACTCTGGAAACACCATATATTTT. This gives the protein CSAKDGYSGNTIYF. The chain combines TRBV20-1 with TRBJ1-3; D unresolved. This CDR3 region has 14 residues. Trimming left V 6 bases short and J 0 bases short, with 12 bases between. In germline, CDR1 is DFQATT, CDR2 SNEGSKA (reference sequence).

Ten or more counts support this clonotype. The CDR3 DNA reads as TGTGCCAGCAGCCGAGCTAGCGGGCGAACAGATACGCAGTATTTT. It encodes CASSRASGRTDTQYF. The J gene is TRBJ2-3, the V gene TRBV7-8, with TRBD2 matching over 8 bases. The CDR3 is 15 residues long. In germline, CDR1 is SGHVS, CDR2 FQNEAQ. Germline trimming cut 5 bases from V and 3 bases from J; bases unmatched to any gene: 7.

The CDR3 reads CASSQVVSDQETQYF. As DNA, the CDR3 is TGCGCCAGCAGCCAAGTAGTTTCAGACCAAGAGACCCAGTACTTC. The chain combines TRBV4-1 with TRBJ2-5; the D is unclear. CDR3 length: 15 amino acids. The V gene's germline CDR1 is MGHRA and CDR2 YSYEKL. Trimming cost V 1 base and J 0 bases, with 9 bases left between them.

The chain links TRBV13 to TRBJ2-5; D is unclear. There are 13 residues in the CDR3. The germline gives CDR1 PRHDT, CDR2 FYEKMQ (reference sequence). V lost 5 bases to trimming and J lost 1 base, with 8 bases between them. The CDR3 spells CASSPWIQETQYF. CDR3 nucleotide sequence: TGTGCCAGCAGCCCTTGGATCCAAGAGACCCAGTACTTC.

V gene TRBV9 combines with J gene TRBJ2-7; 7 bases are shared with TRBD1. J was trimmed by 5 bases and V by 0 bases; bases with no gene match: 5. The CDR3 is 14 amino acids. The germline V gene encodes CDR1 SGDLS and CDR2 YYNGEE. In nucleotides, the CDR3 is TGTGCCAGCAGCGTAGGGACAGGCCCCGACGAGCAGTACTTC. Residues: CASSVGTGPDEQYF.

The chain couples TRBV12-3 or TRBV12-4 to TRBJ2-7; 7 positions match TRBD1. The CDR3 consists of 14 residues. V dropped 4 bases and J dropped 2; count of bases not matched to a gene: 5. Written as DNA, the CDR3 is TGTGCCAGCAGTTCATGGGGGACAGCCTACGAGCAGTACTTC. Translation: CASSSWGTAYEQYF.

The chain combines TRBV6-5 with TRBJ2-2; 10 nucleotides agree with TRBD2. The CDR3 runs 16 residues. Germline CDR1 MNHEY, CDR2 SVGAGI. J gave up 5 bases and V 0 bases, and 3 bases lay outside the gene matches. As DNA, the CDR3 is TGTGCCAGCAGTTACTCCCCTAGCGGGAGAACCGGGGAGCTGTTTTTT. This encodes CASSYSPSGRTGELFF.

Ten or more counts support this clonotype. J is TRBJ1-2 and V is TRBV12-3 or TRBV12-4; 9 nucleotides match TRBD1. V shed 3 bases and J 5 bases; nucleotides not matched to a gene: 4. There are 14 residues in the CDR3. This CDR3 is CASSFPGQGYGYTF. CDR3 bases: TGTGCCAGCAGTTTCCCGGGACAGGGTTATGGCTACACCTTC.